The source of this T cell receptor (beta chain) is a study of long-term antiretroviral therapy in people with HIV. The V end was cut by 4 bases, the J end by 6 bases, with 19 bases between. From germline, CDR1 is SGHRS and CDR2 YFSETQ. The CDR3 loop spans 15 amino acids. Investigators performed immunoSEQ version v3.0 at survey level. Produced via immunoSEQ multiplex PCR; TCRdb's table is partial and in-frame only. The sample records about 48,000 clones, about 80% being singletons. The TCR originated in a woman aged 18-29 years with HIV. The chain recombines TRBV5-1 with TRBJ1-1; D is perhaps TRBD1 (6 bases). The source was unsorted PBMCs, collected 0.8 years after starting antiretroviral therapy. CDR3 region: CASSGRAGGESEAFF. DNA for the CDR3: TGCGCCAGCAGCGGGAGGGCGGGGGGCGAGTCTGAAGCTTTCTTT. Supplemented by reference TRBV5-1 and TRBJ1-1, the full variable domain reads KAGVTQTPRYLIKTRGQQVTLSCSPISGHRSVSWYQQTPGQGLQFLFEYFSETQRNKGNFPGRFSGRQFSNSRSEMNVSTLELGDSALYLCASSGRAGGESEAFFGQGTRLTVV.